This T cell receptor beta chain comes out of a study of blood T cell repertoires in COVID-19. The CDR3 has 14 residues. The germline CDR1 and CDR2 sequences are MNHEY and SMNVEV (reference sequence). With V trimmed by 8 bases and J by 9 bases, 11 bases remained unmatched. This table comes from immunoSEQ multiplex PCR, and its TCRdb copy is limited to in-frame clones, with some not included. In the table there are fewer than 90,000 clones, around 88% of which are singletons. The clonotype was recovered from a man aged 60 to 69 with acute or convalescent COVID-19. The V call is TRBV27, the J call TRBJ2-1; 9 nucleotides line up with TRBD1. Sequencing input: peripheral blood. The CDR3 spells CASLTPGQGTEQFF. CDR3 sequence (DNA): TGTGCCAGCTTAACTCCGGGACAGGGAACTGAGCAGTTCTTC.